This entry lists 2 T cell receptor beta chains sequenced from one sample in a study of regulatory T cells in long-lasting Graves disease. According to the study, TCR beta libraries were built with iRepertoire HTBI primers and CDR3-region Arm-PCR. TCRdb analysed the multiplex PCR reads with MiXCR anew, one entry per CDR3 protein. The sample lists 240,000 or so distinct CDR3 sequences, roughly a fifth occurring once. As for time point: newly diagnosed GD, antithyroid drugs for less than 3 months. The TCR library was made from RNA that had been extracted from PBMCs in TRIzol. The sample was peripheral blood mononuclear cells (PBMCs), taken at new diagnosis, from a patient treated with antithyroid drugs. The receptors derive from a female donor with Graves disease.

This clonotype has a count of ten or more. This chain joins TRBV19 and TRBJ2-7; 9 bases align to TRBD1. V lost 5 bases, J lost 2 bases, and 4 bases stayed unmatched. CDR1 and CDR2 (germline): LNHDA, SQIVND (reference sequence). The length of the CDR3 is 14 residues. In nucleotides, the CDR3 is TGTGCCAGTAGTCGCGGGACAGGGACCTACGAGCAGTACTTC. It codes for CASSRGTGTYEQYF.

A note on this clonotype: This may stem from a read error, because a much larger clone lies one nucleotide away. A read error is likely, as this CDR3 ends without the conserved phenylalanine or tryptophan. The chain couples TRBV7-2 to TRBJ2-7, with D unclear. The CDR3 contains 12 residues. Germline assignment: CDR1 SGHTA and CDR2 FQGNSA. The germline V and J ends were trimmed by 6 bases and 2 bases, with 8 bases remaining between them. CDR3: CASSIPPYEQYS. DNA for the CDR3: TGTGCCAGCAGTATTCCCCCCTACGAGCAGTACTCC.